A single TCR beta chain is shown here with its context. Both iRepertoire HTBI primers and Arm-PCR of CDR3 regions were used to build the TCR beta libraries. TCRdb re-derived calls from the multiplex PCR reads in MiXCR, one entry per CDR3 protein. The table shows approximately 470,000 distinct CDR3 sequences, with around 15% occurring only once. This record belongs to a study of regulatory T cells in long-lasting Graves disease. This sample's time point: newly diagnosed GD, antithyroid drugs for less than 3 months. RNA from PBMCs was the source of the TCR library. The CDR3 is 11 residues long. The germline V and J ends were trimmed by 8 bases and 5 bases, with 10 bases remaining between them. Germline loops: CDR1 SGHDT, CDR2 YYEEEE. This sample also appeared in a second study, on T cells in Graves' hyperthyroidism and ophthalmopathy. That study reports: The HTBI primer set drove a first-round RT-PCR of the TCR CDR3.

This receptor was obtained from a man in his forties with Graves disease. V and J are TRBV5-6 and TRBJ1-1, with D unresolved. Sequencing used peripheral blood mononuclear cells (PBMCs), obtained at new diagnosis, from a patient treated with antithyroid drugs. The CDR3 spells CASYWGTEAFF. CDR3 DNA sequence: TGTGCCAGTTATTGGGGAACTGAAGCTTTCTTT. The variable domain in full, with the rest retrieved from reference TRBV5-6 and TRBJ1-1, is DAGVTQSPTHLIKTRGQQVTLRCSPKSGHDTVSWYQQALGQGPQFIFQYYEEEERQRGNFPDRFSGHQFPNYSSELNVNALLLGDSALYLCASYWGTEAFFGQGTRLTVV.